The clone carrying this TCR beta chain has just one count. This entry comes from a study of blood T cell repertoires in COVID-19. The protocol was immunoSEQ multiplex PCR, while the TCRdb copy is restricted to in-frame clones and leaves out a portion. Altogether fewer than 350,000 clones are present, about 85% being singletons, with the ten largest covering 1.9%. The germline CDR1 and CDR2 sequences are KGHDR and SFDVKD. Unmatched junction bases numbered 6, after V lost 10 bases and J lost 1 base. This CDR3 is 14 amino acids long. Those designated as exposed participants met a COVID-19 case within 2 weeks before study entry.

The origin of this receptor is a woman between 25 and 40 years old who had been exposed to COVID-19. V gene TRBV24-1 combines with J gene TRBJ1-5; 7 bases map to TRBD1. The sample was PBMCs or T cells enriched from blood (not recorded which). In DNA, the CDR3 is TGTGCCACTGGGGTGACAGGGAGCAATCAGCCCCAGCATTTT. Protein sequence: CATGVTGSNQPQHF.